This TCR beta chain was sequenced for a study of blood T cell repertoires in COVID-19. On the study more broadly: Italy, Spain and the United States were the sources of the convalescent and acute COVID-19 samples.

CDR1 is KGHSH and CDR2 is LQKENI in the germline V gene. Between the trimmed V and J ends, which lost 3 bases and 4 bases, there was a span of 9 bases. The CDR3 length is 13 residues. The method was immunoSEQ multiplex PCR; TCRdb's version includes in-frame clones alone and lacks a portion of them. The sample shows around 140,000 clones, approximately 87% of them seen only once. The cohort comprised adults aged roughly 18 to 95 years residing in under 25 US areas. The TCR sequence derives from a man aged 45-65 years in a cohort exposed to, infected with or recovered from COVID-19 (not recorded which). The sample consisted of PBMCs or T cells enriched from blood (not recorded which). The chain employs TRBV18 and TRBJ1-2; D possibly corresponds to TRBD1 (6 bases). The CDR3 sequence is CASSPQDSYGYTF. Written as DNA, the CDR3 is TGTGCCAGCTCACCCCAGGACAGCTATGGCTACACCTTC.